These 12 T cell receptor beta chains share one sample of origin, sequenced in a study of OX40 agonist ivuxolimab in advanced cancers. The protocol was immunoSEQ multiplex PCR, while the TCRdb copy is restricted to in-frame clones and leaves out a portion. The top ten clones hold 1.1% of a sample with approximately 94,000 clones, around 84% of them seen once. Sequences were derived from CD4+ or CD8+ T cells sorted from blood, sampled in a trial of the OX40 agonist ivuxolimab. Receptor source: an adult with an advanced solid tumor such as melanoma, head and neck, liver or kidney cancer.

The V call is TRBV7-2, the J call TRBJ2-1, with 8 bases that match TRBD1. Germline V CDR1 and CDR2: SGHTA, FQGNSA. The V and J ends lost 3 bases and 7 bases, in that order; junction bases with no gene match: 5. There are 14 residues in the CDR3. The CDR3 DNA follows: TGTGCCAGCAGCTTGGACAGGGTGGGAAATGAGCAGTTCTTC. Translated, it gives CASSLDRVGNEQFF.

This chain connects TRBV9 to TRBJ1-1, with TRBD1 matching 7 bases. CDR3 length: 15 amino acids. V lost 3 bases, J lost 1 base, and 6 bases stayed unmatched. Per the germline V gene, CDR1 is SGDLS and CDR2 is YYNGEE. CDR3 DNA: TGTGCCAGCAGCGCCGATGGACAGGAGAACACTGAAGCTTTCTTT. This translates into CASSADGQENTEAFF.

The rearrangement joins TRBV18 to TRBJ1-5; 7 bases fit TRBD1. The CDR3 runs to 14 residues. Losses at the gene ends were 4 bases for V and 4 bases for J; bases not matched to a gene: 4. Germline CDR1 and CDR2: KGHSH and LQKENI. Here the CDR3 reads CASSLQDRNQPQHF. CDR3 in DNA: TGTGCCAGCTCACTCCAGGACAGGAATCAGCCCCAGCATTTT. Variable domain in full (rest from reference TRBV18 and TRBJ1-5): NAGVMQNPRHLVRRRGQEARLRCSPMKGHSHVYWYRQLPEEGLKFMVYLQKENIIDESGMPKERFSAEFPKEGPSILRIQQVVRGDSAAYFCASSLQDRNQPQHFGDGTRLSIL.

The chain employs TRBV5-5 and TRBJ1-5; D may be TRBD1 (5 bases). Germline V gene sequence: CDR1 SGHKS, CDR2 YYEKEE (reference sequence). V shed 0 bases and J shed 4 bases, with 8 bases lying between them. This CDR3 has 14 residues. The CDR3 loop reads CASSLVGVNQPQHF. The CDR3 nucleotides read TGTGCCAGCAGCTTGGTAGGGGTTAATCAGCCCCAGCATTTT.

Concerning this clone: Mismatch with germline at one junction end may stem from a read error. The V call is TRBV19, the J call TRBJ1-3; TRBD1 agrees at 9 bases. The germline V gene has CDR1 LNHDA and CDR2 SQIVND (reference sequence). The CDR3 has 21 residues. CDR3 protein: CVSSIRLRDRVTKTSGNTIYF. The CDR3, as DNA: TGTGTCAGTAGTATCAGACTCCGGGACAGGGTAACAAAGACCTCTGGAAACACCATATATTTT.

This rearrangement joins TRBV5-1 to TRBJ2-1, with 16 bases fitting TRBD2. This CDR3 has 16 amino acids. The germline gives CDR1 SGHRS, CDR2 YFSETQ. The V segment lost 4 bases and the J segment 10 bases; nucleotides outside the gene matches: 8. CDR3 sequence: CASSPPGTSGGGEQFF. CDR3 nucleotides: TGCGCCAGCAGCCCCCCCGGGACTAGCGGGGGGGGCGAGCAGTTCTTC.

CDR3 bases: TGTGCCAGCAGTTACGACAGGGGAACAGATACGCAGTATTTT. Residues: CASSYDRGTDTQYF. The chain is built from TRBV6-5 and TRBJ2-3, with 8 bases fitting TRBD1. CDR1 is MNHEY, CDR2 SVGAGI, per germline. The CDR3 contains 14 residues. Trimming cost V 2 bases and J 3 bases; bases outside gene matches: 1.

CDR3 sequence reads: CASSSDGYSTDTQYF. The CDR3, as DNA: TGCGCCAGCAGCTCCGACGGATATAGCACAGATACGCAGTATTTT. The chain combines TRBV5-1 with TRBJ2-3; D unresolved. This CDR3 is built from 15 residues. Germline lookup yields CDR1 SGHRS and CDR2 YFSETQ. The germline V and J ends were trimmed by 3 bases and 0 bases, with 11 bases remaining between them.

The rearrangement links TRBV2 to TRBJ1-5; D is uncertain. The CDR3 contains 16 residues. Germline V gives CDR1 SNHLY, CDR2 FYNNEI. Trimming cost V 10 bases and J 0 bases, with 19 bases left between them. CDR3 bases: TGTGCCACCGCGGCAAGGTCTTTACTTAGCAATCAGCCCCAGCATTTT. Its translation is CATAARSLLSNQPQHF.

The J gene is TRBJ2-2, the V gene TRBV5-1; D ambiguous. Per the germline V gene, CDR1 is SGHRS and CDR2 is YFSETQ. This CDR3 spans 15 amino acids. V lost 5 bases to trimming and J lost 3 bases, with 14 bases between them. Here the CDR3 reads CASRLTLGDTGELFF. Written as DNA, the CDR3 is TGCGCCAGCAGGTTGACACTCGGAGACACCGGGGAGCTGTTTTTT.

The chain is built from TRBV5-4 and TRBJ1-1, with TRBD1 matching 8 bases. The junction had 3 bases not matched to a gene; V was cut back by 3 bases and J by 2 bases. The CDR3 loop spans 14 amino acids. Looked up from germline, CDR1 is SGHNT and CDR2 is YYREEE (reference sequence). The CDR3 DNA reads as TGTGCCAGCAGCTCGGACAGGGCTAACACTGAAGCTTTCTTT. Translating gives CASSSDRANTEAFF.

This sequence joins TRBV7-6 and TRBJ2-7; possibly TRBD1 for D (7 bases). In germline, CDR1 is SGHVS, CDR2 FNYEAQ. V lost 4 bases and J lost 6, with 16 bases in between. CDR3 length equals 14 residues. CDR3 bases: TGTGCCAGCAGCTCCGGAGGGACAGCAAGCGAGCAGTACTTC. The encoded protein is CASSSGGTASEQYF.